The TCR beta chain under discussion was sequenced for a study of shared clonotypes between healthy human individuals. General observations from the study: It was the non-shared clonotypes that had lower generation probabilities than clonotypes shared by all four donors.

Only in-frame clones appear in the TCRdb table, and some are missing; sequencing was by immunoSEQ multiplex PCR. Of under 750,000 clones listed, 72% were seen once; the top ten hold around 1.7%. This clone was counted ten times or more. Its antigen is undetermined. Trimming left V 2 bases short and J 6 bases short, with 10 bases between. The CDR3 is made up of 14 amino acids. In germline, CDR1 is MNHNY, CDR2 SVGAGI (reference sequence). Sequencing used memory CD4+ T cells sorted from blood. Subset indicated: CD45RA-negative fraction. This TCR came from a woman under 40 in good health. The gene calls are TRBV6-6 and TRBJ2-2; maybe TRBD1 (5 bases). In DNA form, the CDR3 reads TGTGCCAGCAGTTACCTTCAGGGCCCCGGGGAGCTGTTTTTT. Amino acid sequence: CASSYLQGPGELFF.